What follows is one TCR beta chain and its context. Deletions cut 5 bases from V and 8 bases from J, with 12 bases between. The CDR3 spans 12 residues. The germline CDR1 and CDR2 sequences are SNHLY and FYNNEI. This sample was included in a study of blood T cell repertoires in COVID-19. Study details: Material from acute and convalescent COVID-19 was sourced from the United States, Italy and Spain. The cDNA or gDNA used as material had been derived from T cells, B-cell-depleted T cells, or PBMCs.

Original processing notes: Nucleated cell number was recorded as an estimate derived from reference gene primer amplification. The data were produced by immunoSEQ multiplex PCR, yet TCRdb's version contains in-frame clones alone and is incomplete. The DNA gave D and trimming, while V, J and clone size come from that table. The sample records about 180,000 clones, about 88% being singletons. Source material: peripheral blood. The source is a woman in her twenties or thirties with active or convalescent COVID-19. The chain uses TRBV2 and TRBJ1-2; D possibly corresponds to TRBD1 (5 bases). The CDR3 coding sequence is TGTGCCAGCAGTTCAGGGTACATAGGCTACACCTTC. This sequence encodes CASSSGYIGYTF.